This entry lists 25 T cell receptor beta chains sequenced from one sample in a study of blood T cell repertoires in COVID-19. TCRdb's copy holds only in-frame clones and misses some; the assay was immunoSEQ multiplex PCR. The table records 200,000 to 300,000 clones, roughly 87% of them present only once. The material sequenced was peripheral blood. These TCRs come from a man aged 60-69 years who had recovered from COVID-19.

This chain uses TRBV6-2 or TRBV6-3 with TRBJ1-2; 8 nucleotides agree with TRBD1. Trimming took 4 bases from V and 1 from J; bases not matched to a gene: 14. Germline values: CDR1 MNHEY, CDR2 SVGEGT. The CDR3 totals 18 residues. In DNA, the CDR3 is TGTGCCAGCAGTTCCATACCTTATTCGGGACAGGATAACTATGGCTACACCTTC. Translating gives CASSSIPYSGQDNYGYTF.

The rearrangement uses TRBV11-2 and TRBJ2-2, with 11 bases identical to TRBD2. Trimming cost V 4 bases and J 2 bases; bases outside gene matches: 9. The CDR3 contains 18 residues. Germline assignment: CDR1 SGHAT and CDR2 FQNNGV. CDR3 amino acids: CASSSLTSGEINTGELFF. CDR3 nucleotides: TGTGCCAGCAGCTCACTGACTAGCGGGGAGATTAACACCGGGGAGCTGTTTTTT.

V and J are TRBV18 and TRBJ2-3, with D maybe TRBD2 (6 bases). The germline V gene encodes CDR1 KGHSH and CDR2 LQKENI. Between the trimmed V and J ends, which lost 0 bases and 4 bases, there was a span of 14 bases. The CDR3 is made up of 16 amino acids. CDR3 loop: CASSPPDYGWSDTQYF. In DNA form, the CDR3 reads TGTGCCAGCTCACCACCGGACTACGGGTGGTCAGATACGCAGTATTTT.

The V call is TRBV28, the J call TRBJ1-5, with D perhaps TRBD1 (6 bases). The CDR3 is 14 residues long. Per the germline V gene, CDR1 is MDHEN and CDR2 is SYDVKM. Trimming stripped 4 bases from V and 1 base from J, with 8 bases between. The CDR3: CASSSGGSNQPQHF. Written as DNA, the CDR3 is TGTGCCAGCAGTTCGGGGGGCAGCAATCAGCCCCAGCATTTT. The variable domain in full, with the rest retrieved from reference TRBV28 and TRBJ1-5, is DVKVTQSSRYLVKRTGEKVFLECVQDMDHENMFWYRQDPGLGLRLIYFSYDVKMKEKGDIPEGYSVSREKKERFSLILESASTNQTSMYLCASSSGGSNQPQHFGDGTRLSIL.

The V call is TRBV5-6, the J call TRBJ1-1; 7 nucleotides align to TRBD1. Trimming cost V 0 bases and J 6 bases; bases outside gene matches: 8. The CDR3 contains 15 residues. Germline loops: CDR1 SGHDT, CDR2 YYEEEE. The CDR3 DNA reads TGTGCCAGCAGCTTGGGTACAGGGGTGAATGCTGAAGCTTTCTTT. It is translated as CASSLGTGVNAEAFF.

The chain carries TRBV7-9 and TRBJ2-3; tentatively, D is TRBD1 (6 bases). Trimming removed 2 bases from V and 3 bases from J, with 12 bases in between. The CDR3 sequence is 15 residues long. Looked up from germline, CDR1 is SEHNR and CDR2 is FQNEAQ (reference sequence). CDR3 in amino acids: CASSLTLGGTDTQYF. As DNA, the CDR3 is TGTGCCAGCAGCTTAACGCTAGGGGGTACAGATACGCAGTATTTT.

The chain combines TRBV11-2 with TRBJ1-2; D unresolved. The germline V gene encodes CDR1 SGHAT and CDR2 FQNNGV. The CDR3 loop spans 14 amino acids. V shed 3 bases and J shed 4 bases, with 12 bases lying between them. CDR3 coding DNA: TGTGCCAGCAGCTTCGTTGGTCAGCGCTATGGCTACACCTTC. Translated, it gives CASSFVGQRYGYTF.

The chain has TRBV6-5 and TRBJ1-1; 8 nucleotides align to TRBD1. V lost 2 bases, J lost 4 bases, and 6 bases stayed unmatched. This CDR3 is 15 amino acids long. CDR1 MNHEY and CDR2 SVGAGI come from the germline V gene. The CDR3 is CASSYHGQGGTEAFF. In DNA form, the CDR3 reads TGTGCCAGCAGTTACCACGGACAGGGAGGCACTGAAGCTTTCTTT.

The chain employs TRBV7-2 and TRBJ1-2; TRBD1 is a possible D gene (5 bases). Germline V CDR1 and CDR2: SGHTA, FQGNSA. Trimming stripped 4 bases from V and 7 bases from J, with 16 bases between. The CDR3 contains 14 residues. The CDR3 loop is CASSSRTERGGYTF. DNA of the CDR3: TGTGCCAGCAGCTCTCGGACGGAAAGGGGTGGCTACACCTTC.

The chain recombines TRBV7-9 with TRBJ2-2; possible D gene TRBD1, 5 bases. The CDR3 is 15 amino acids. Deletions cut 1 base from V and 5 bases from J, with 11 bases between. Germline CDR1 reads SEHNR; CDR2 reads FQNEAQ (reference sequence). The CDR3 DNA reads TGTGCCAGCAGCTTAGGGGGCCTGTCTACCGGGGAGCTGTTTTTT. Translated: CASSLGGLSTGELFF.

V is TRBV5-5 and J is TRBJ2-2; the D gene is possibly TRBD1 (7 bases). V lost 4 bases and J lost 4, with 23 bases in between. The CDR3 spans 18 residues. Germline CDR1 reads SGHKS; CDR2 reads YYEKEE (reference sequence). The CDR3 sequence is CASSLYRGGGLTTGELFF. The CDR3 DNA follows: TGTGCCAGCAGCCTCTACAGGGGTGGGGGGCTGACCACCGGGGAGCTGTTTTTT. The full variable domain, in which reference TRBV5-5 and TRBJ2-2 provide the parts outside the CDR3, is DAGVTQSPTHLIKTRGQQVTLRCSPISGHKSVSWYQQVLGQGPQFIFQYYEKEERGRGNFPDRFSARQFPNYSSELNVNALLLGDSALYLCASSLYRGGGLTTGELFFGEGSRLTVL.

The chain recombines TRBV11-2 with TRBJ2-5, with 8 nucleotides matching TRBD2. Germline loops: CDR1 SGHAT, CDR2 FQNNGV. Trimming at V came to 1 base and at J to 2 bases, leaving 9 bases not matched to a gene. This CDR3 is 17 amino acids long. CDR3 sequence: CASSLGGSGGRQETQYF. For the CDR3, the DNA is TGTGCCAGCAGCTTAGGCGGGAGCGGGGGAAGGCAAGAGACCCAGTACTTC.

Only a few counts were recorded for this clone. This rearrangement joins TRBV29-1 to TRBJ2-7; TRBD1 might be the D (6 bases). The CDR3 has 12 amino acids. Germline loops: CDR1 SQVTM, CDR2 ANQGSEA. V was pared by 5 bases and J by 2 bases, with 10 bases between. The CDR3 region is CSVLRGTYEQYF. The CDR3 DNA follows: TGCAGCGTTCTCAGGGGAACCTACGAGCAGTACTTC.

V usage is TRBV5-1 and J usage is TRBJ2-5, with D tentatively TRBD1 (7 bases). V shed 3 bases and J shed 6 bases, with 21 bases lying between them. The CDR3 totals 16 residues. Germline V lookup: CDR1 SGHRS, CDR2 YFSETQ. CDR3 in amino acids: CASSWPSGGNAKTQYF. DNA for the CDR3: TGCGCCAGCAGCTGGCCGTCAGGGGGGAACGCAAAGACCCAGTACTTC. The full variable domain, rest sourced from reference TRBV5-1 and TRBJ2-5, is KAGVTQTPRYLIKTRGQQVTLSCSPISGHRSVSWYQQTPGQGLQFLFEYFSETQRNKGNFPGRFSGRQFSNSRSEMNVSTLELGDSALYLCASSWPSGGNAKTQYFGPGTRLLVL.

This clone appeared once. The chain is built from TRBV28 and TRBJ1-5, with D tentatively TRBD1 (6 bases). Trimming stripped 6 bases from V and 3 bases from J, with 15 bases between. Germline loops: CDR1 MDHEN, CDR2 SYDVKM. The CDR3 has 15 residues. The CDR3 reads CASRRGGSTNQPQHF. The CDR3 nucleotides read TGTGCCAGCAGAAGGGGGGGCAGCACCAATCAGCCCCAGCATTTT.

This clone was observed a single time. V and J are TRBV5-4 and TRBJ2-5, with D tentatively TRBD2 (5 bases). The CDR3 is 14 amino acids. The germline V gene encodes CDR1 SGHNT and CDR2 YYREEE (reference sequence). V was pared by 0 bases and J by 6 bases, with 12 bases between. For the CDR3, the DNA is TGTGCCAGCAGCTTGGAGTCGGGAAGTCAGACCCAGTACTTC. Translating gives CASSLESGSQTQYF.

This sequence joins TRBV5-1 and TRBJ2-5; 8 bases map to TRBD2. With 4 bases clipped from V and 2 bases from J, the junction kept 4 bases outside the gene matches. The germline V gene encodes CDR1 SGHRS and CDR2 YFSETQ. CDR3 length: 14 residues. The CDR3 nucleotides are TGCGCCAGCAGCCCGGGGACTAGGCAAGAGACCCAGTACTTC. It codes for CASSPGTRQETQYF.

This sequence joins TRBV6-5 and TRBJ1-2, with TRBD1 matching over 7 bases. With V trimmed by 5 bases and J by 3 bases, 3 bases remained unmatched. Germline V gives CDR1 MNHEY, CDR2 SVGAGI. This CDR3 is built from 13 residues. Written as DNA, the CDR3 is TGTGCCAGCAGTAGAGGGACAGACTATGGCTACACCTTC. Amino acids: CASSRGTDYGYTF.

This clone was observed at least ten times. This sequence joins TRBV5-6 and TRBJ1-2; the match to TRBD1 covers 10 bases. CDR1 and CDR2 (germline): SGHDT, YYEEEE. Trimming cost V 3 bases and J 2 bases; bases outside gene matches: 1. The CDR3 contains 14 residues. CDR3 amino acids: CASSWDRGNYGYTF. The CDR3 DNA sequence: TGTGCCAGCAGCTGGGACAGGGGAAACTATGGCTACACCTTC.

The chain employs TRBV7-9 and TRBJ2-1; 7 positions match TRBD2. The CDR3 is made up of 17 amino acids. Germline V gene lookup returns CDR1 SEHNR and CDR2 FQNEAQ (reference sequence). Losses at the gene ends were 1 base for V and 0 bases for J; bases not matched to a gene: 6. The CDR3 region is CASSLGASGASYNEQFF. CDR3 DNA: TGTGCCAGCAGCTTAGGTGCCAGCGGGGCCTCCTACAATGAGCAGTTCTTC.

The chain recombines TRBV6-5 with TRBJ2-7; weak D call: TRBD1 (5 bases). Trimming removed 6 bases from V and 6 bases from J, with 12 bases in between. CDR3 length: 12 residues. Per the germline V gene, CDR1 is MNHEY and CDR2 is SVGAGI. CDR3 amino acids: CASRGEKGEQYV. DNA of the CDR3: TGTGCCAGCAGAGGGGAAAAGGGCGAGCAGTACGTC.

This clone is a singleton in its sample. The chain couples TRBV2 to TRBJ2-2; 9 bases map to TRBD1. The J segment lost 2 bases and the V segment lost 11 bases, leaving 3 bases of the junction unmatched. This CDR3 is 13 amino acids long. CDR1 and CDR2 from the germline V gene are SNHLY and FYNNEI. The CDR3 spells CASTGGNTGELFF. The CDR3 DNA follows: TGTGCCTCCACAGGGGGCAACACCGGGGAGCTGTTTTTT.

The rearrangement joins TRBV10-3 to TRBJ2-1; 8 positions match TRBD2. The CDR3 is 14 amino acids. Germline V gene lookup returns CDR1 ENHRY and CDR2 SYGVKD. V was clipped by 2 bases and J by 3 bases; unmatched bases: 0. The CDR3 DNA follows: TGTGCCATCAGTGAGCGGGGGGGCTACAATGAGCAGTTCTTC. Amino acid sequence: CAISERGGYNEQFF.

The DNA of the CDR3 is TGTGCCAGCAGACGACTAGCGGGGATCAACGAGCAGTACTTC. Amino acids: CASRRLAGINEQYF. V and J are TRBV2 and TRBJ2-7, with 11 positions matching TRBD2. With V trimmed by 6 bases and J by 5 bases, 6 bases remained unmatched. Germline lookup yields CDR1 SNHLY and CDR2 FYNNEI. This CDR3 region has 14 residues.

The chain has TRBV2 and TRBJ1-1; a possible D gene is TRBD1 (6 bases). The CDR3 is made up of 15 amino acids. The V gene lost 5 bases and the J gene lost 2 bases, with 15 bases spanning the gap. The germline CDR1 and CDR2 sequences are SNHLY and FYNNEI. As DNA, the CDR3 is TGTGCCAGCAGTCCCTTTGGACAGTACAACACTGAAGCTTTCTTT. It is translated as CASSPFGQYNTEAFF.